This entry concerns a single T cell receptor beta chain. Germline assignment: CDR1 SGHTA and CDR2 FQGTGA. Trimming took 5 bases from V and 1 from J, leaving 11 bases between them. There are 15 residues in the CDR3. This specimen comes from a study of PD-1 blockade in classical Hodgkin lymphoma. As for the study in general: Administration of nivolumab to patients was at 3 mg/kg intravenously every 2 weeks.

The table came from immunoSEQ multiplex PCR; TCRdb's copy has only in-frame clones and leaves some out. This sample has 75,000 to 100,000 clones, with roughly 76% found just once. Relapses following autologous stem cell transplantation were seen in all patients, with brentuximab vedotin exposure varying. The V gene is TRBV7-3, the J gene TRBJ2-2; D possibly corresponds to TRBD2 (6 bases). This receptor was taken from a human donor with classical Hodgkin lymphoma. The source material was peripheral blood mononuclear cells (PBMCs), sampled before the second cycle of nivolumab. The CDR3 region has the DNA TGTGCCAGCAGCCCATCCGGGGGGAACACCGGGGAGCTGTTTTTT. Amino acid sequence: CASSPSGGNTGELFF.